These 27 T cell receptor beta chains share one sample of origin, sequenced in a study of T-cell memory formation after mild COVID-19. TCRdb re-called the 5' RACE reads with MiXCR, one entry per CDR3 protein. The table shows about 400,000 distinct CDR3 sequences, with more than 20% occurring only once. Sequencing input: PBMCs or a T cell subset sorted from them (not recorded which). These receptors were taken from an adult woman who had mild COVID-19 (a few samples of this study predate the infection). Cell type and time point are not known.

This clonotype appeared a single time. The chain combines TRBV10-3 with TRBJ1-6, with 8 bases aligning to TRBD1. Trimming took 6 bases from V and 8 from J; bases not matched to a gene: 9. CDR1 ENHRY and CDR2 SYGVKD come from the germline V gene. The CDR3 totals 15 residues. The CDR3 loop reads CAISRSDRVDSPLHF. For the CDR3, the DNA is TGTGCCATCAGCCGCTCGGACAGGGTTGATTCACCCCTCCACTTT.

This rearrangement joins TRBV5-1 to TRBJ2-7, with D possibly being TRBD2 (6 bases). The CDR3 sequence is 14 residues long. CDR1 is SGHRS and CDR2 is YFSETQ in the germline V gene. V dropped 4 bases and J dropped 7 bases, with 18 bases sitting between them. Here the CDR3 DNA reads TGCGCCAGCAGCCCCGGGACTTCCTTTGAAGAGCAGTACTTC. Its protein is CASSPGTSFEEQYF.

J is TRBJ1-6 and V is TRBV6-6; D is unclear. The germline gives CDR1 MNHNY, CDR2 SVGAGI (reference sequence). This CDR3 has 16 residues. The V gene lost 4 bases and the J gene lost 4 bases, with 14 bases spanning the gap. The CDR3 sequence is CASSSSQGRYNSPLHF. The DNA for the CDR3 is TGTGCCAGCAGTTCTAGTCAAGGACGATATAATTCACCCCTCCACTTT.

This clonotype came up a few times. The V gene is TRBV12-3 or TRBV12-4, the J gene TRBJ2-2; TRBD1 might be the D (5 bases). The CDR3 runs 16 residues. Between the trimmed V and J ends, which lost 2 bases and 2 bases, there was a span of 12 bases. CDR3 residues: CASSLMAGSNTGELFF. The CDR3 DNA follows: TGTGCCAGCAGTTTAATGGCAGGGTCAAACACCGGGGAGCTGTTTTTT.

This clonotype was observed a few times. This sequence joins TRBV12-3 or TRBV12-4 and TRBJ2-7; TRBD2 aligns across 8 bases. This CDR3 has 14 residues. V shed 1 base and J 3 bases; nucleotides not matched to a gene: 2. CDR3 sequence: CASSLGLAFYEQYF. CDR3 DNA sequence: TGTGCCAGCAGTTTAGGACTAGCGTTCTACGAGCAGTACTTC.

This clonotype was detected a few times. The chain carries TRBV5-1 and TRBJ2-5; D gene ambiguous. The CDR3 length is 11 residues. Germline CDR1 reads SGHRS; CDR2 reads YFSETQ. Between the trimmed V and J ends, which lost 6 bases and 5 bases, there was a span of 8 bases. CDR3 loop: CASTGTETQYF. CDR3 coding DNA: TGCGCCAGCACCGGTACGGAGACCCAGTACTTC.

This clonotype was picked up a small number of times. This sequence joins TRBV12-3 or TRBV12-4 and TRBJ2-7, with 7 positions matching TRBD2. With V trimmed by 6 bases and J by 6 bases, 14 bases remained unmatched. There are 15 residues in the CDR3. The CDR3 DNA sequence: TGTGCCAGCAGAACTAGCGCAGGACCGAGGGGCGAGCAGTACTTC. This sequence encodes CASRTSAGPRGEQYF.

The J gene is TRBJ1-6, the V gene TRBV12-3 or TRBV12-4, with a possible D match to TRBD1 (5 bases). V was clipped by 3 bases and J by 10 bases, with 13 bases between them. The CDR3 is 14 residues long. The CDR3 spells CASSFGAPGSPLHF. CDR3 bases: TGTGCCAGCAGTTTTGGGGCCCCAGGGTCACCCCTCCACTTT.

V is TRBV21-1 and J is TRBJ1-5. TRBV21-1 is an annotated pseudogene. This CDR3 is 13 amino acids long. In DNA form, the CDR3 reads TGTGCCAGCAGCCCCCGAGCGGGCCAGCCCCAGCATTTT. Amino acid sequence: CASSPRAGQPQHF.

The chain recombines TRBV7-3 with TRBJ2-3, with 8 bases that match TRBD2. The CDR3 consists of 15 residues. Germline trimming cut 4 bases from V and 6 bases from J; bases unmatched to any gene: 9. The germline V gene encodes CDR1 SGHTA and CDR2 FQGTGA. The CDR3 DNA reads as TGTGCCAGCAGCTCTGCGGGGGGCTGGGCGGATACGCAGTATTTT. It codes for CASSSAGGWADTQYF.

This clonotype has only a few counts. The chain joins TRBV5-1 to TRBJ1-1; D gene ambiguous. Trimming removed 2 bases from V and 6 bases from J, with 8 bases in between. The germline V gene has CDR1 SGHRS and CDR2 YFSETQ. The length of the CDR3 is 12 residues. The CDR3 DNA follows: TGCGCCAGCAGCTTCGGAGGTTCTGAAGCTTTCTTT. This codes for CASSFGGSEAFF.

This clonotype was recorded a few times. The chain couples TRBV9 to TRBJ2-1; 9 bases line up with TRBD1. Germline CDR1 is SGDLS and CDR2 is YYNGEE. The CDR3 loop spans 17 amino acids. J was trimmed by 10 bases and V by 3 bases; bases with no gene match: 17. CDR3 in amino acids: CASSEGDRAESPGEQFF. The CDR3 region has the DNA TGTGCCAGCAGCGAGGGGGACAGGGCAGAATCCCCTGGCGAGCAGTTCTTC.

V is TRBV28 and J is TRBJ1-1; the D gene is possibly TRBD1 (6 bases). Trimming shortened V by 0 bases and J by 7 bases, and 9 bases separated the two germline ends. This CDR3 contains 13 residues. CDR1 MDHEN and CDR2 SYDVKM come from the germline V gene. The CDR3 region has the DNA TGTGCCAGCAGTTTATGGGGACAAAATGAAGCTTTCTTT. Protein: CASSLWGQNEAFF.

The sample holds a few counts of this clonotype. The chain uses TRBV11-2 and TRBJ2-7; D gene ambiguous. From germline, CDR1 is SGHAT and CDR2 FQNNGV. Trimming left V 1 base short and J 5 bases short, with 9 bases between. This CDR3 spans 13 amino acids. The CDR3: CASSLGVGNEQYF. CDR3 DNA sequence: TGTGCCAGCAGCTTAGGAGTGGGAAACGAGCAGTACTTC.

V gene TRBV28 combines with J gene TRBJ2-7; D is undetermined. Germline V lookup: CDR1 MDHEN, CDR2 SYDVKM. V was pared by 5 bases and J by 0 bases, with 14 bases between. The CDR3 has 15 amino acids. CDR3 amino acids: CASSPNWGSSYEQYF. CDR3 coding DNA: TGTGCCAGCAGTCCCAACTGGGGAAGCTCCTACGAGCAGTACTTC.

The chain recombines TRBV5-4 with TRBJ1-6, with D uncertain. Trimming took 2 bases from V and 14 from J, leaving 14 bases between them. Germline loops: CDR1 SGHNT, CDR2 YYREEE (reference sequence). CDR3 length equals 13 residues. The CDR3 is CASSFGRRESLHF. The CDR3 nucleotides read TGTGCCAGCAGCTTTGGGCGTCGAGAATCCCTCCACTTT.

This clonotype turned up a few times. The CDR3 sequence: CASSRTGLIYEQYF. In DNA, the CDR3 is TGTGCCAGCAGTCGGACGGGACTCATCTACGAGCAGTACTTC. The chain has TRBV12-3 or TRBV12-4 and TRBJ2-7; D perhaps matches TRBD2 (6 bases). CDR3 length: 14 residues. Trimming shortened V by 5 bases and J by 3 bases, and 14 bases separated the two germline ends.

This clonotype was found a few times. The V call is TRBV4-1, the J call TRBJ1-1; D may be TRBD1 (6 bases). Trimming took 3 bases from V and 3 from J, leaving 17 bases between them. The CDR3 extends over 16 amino acids. Germline-derived CDR1 and CDR2 are MGHRA and YSYEKL. CDR3 coding DNA: TGCGCCAGCAGCCAGCCACAGGGAAATAGGTACACTGAAGCTTTCTTT. This sequence encodes CASSQPQGNRYTEAFF.

CDR3 DNA: TGTGCCACCAGCAGTACTTACAGGGAGAAAGAGACCCAGTACTTC. This translates into CATSSTYREKETQYF. This chain connects TRBV15 to TRBJ2-5; tentatively, D is TRBD1 (6 bases). The ends were cut back, 3 bases at V and 3 bases at J, with 14 bases in the middle. Germline CDR1 LNHNV, CDR2 YYDKDF (reference sequence). The CDR3 covers 15 residues.

The CDR3 loop is CASSLGQGRPDTQYF. The CDR3 nucleotides are TGTGCCAGCAGCTTAGGACAGGGGAGGCCAGATACGCAGTATTTT. This chain connects TRBV7-9 to TRBJ2-3; the match to TRBD1 covers 8 bases. V shed 1 base and J 4 bases; nucleotides not matched to a gene: 4. Germline loops: CDR1 SEHNR, CDR2 FQNEAQ (reference sequence). The CDR3 runs 15 residues.

The chain has TRBV12-5 and TRBJ2-7; 7 bases align to TRBD2. Germline-derived CDR1 and CDR2 are LGHNT and FRNRAP. The CDR3 spans 13 residues. The V gene end was trimmed by 9 bases and the J gene end by 2 bases; junction bases not matched to a gene: 7. The CDR3 here is CASFAGAPYEQYF. In DNA form, the CDR3 reads TGTGCTAGCTTCGCGGGAGCCCCCTACGAGCAGTACTTC.

The chain links TRBV6-5 to TRBJ2-7; D is possibly TRBD1 or TRBD2 (5 bases each). V was cut by 0 bases and J by 4 bases, with 19 bases left in between. The CDR3 covers 17 residues. Germline V gives CDR1 MNHEY, CDR2 SVGAGI. CDR3: CASSYSTSARDGYEQYF. In nucleotides, the CDR3 is TGTGCCAGCAGTTACTCAACCTCTGCCAGGGACGGTTACGAGCAGTACTTC.

Only a few counts were recorded for this clonotype. V and J are TRBV25-1 and TRBJ2-7, with D perhaps matching TRBD1 or TRBD2 (6 bases each). V lost 4 bases and J lost 3, with 10 bases in between. Germline CDR1 is MGHDK and CDR2 is SYGVNS. The CDR3 is 13 amino acids. The chain's CDR3 is CASSVQGLYEQYF. The CDR3 bases are TGTGCCAGCAGTGTACAGGGACTCTACGAGCAGTACTTC.

There are a few counts of this clonotype. The chain has TRBV27 and TRBJ1-1; maybe TRBD1 (5 bases). The CDR3 has 14 residues. Germline V gene data show CDR1 as MNHEY and CDR2 as SMNVEV (reference sequence). V was cut by 5 bases and J by 4 bases, with 14 bases left in between. As DNA, the CDR3 is TGTGCCAGCAGTCCGGCGACAGTCAGCACTGAAGCTTTCTTT. This translates into CASSPATVSTEAFF.

V is TRBV3-1 and J is TRBJ2-2; TRBD1 or TRBD2 may be the D gene (5 bases each). Trimming took off 4 bases at V and 1 base at J, with 13 bases between the two ends. Germline V gives CDR1 LGHDT, CDR2 YNNKEL (reference sequence). The CDR3 extends over 16 amino acids. CDR3 bases: TGTGCCAGCAGCCTCTCCGGGACGGGGAACACCGGGGAGCTGTTTTTT. Translation gives CASSLSGTGNTGELFF.

This chain uses TRBV2 with TRBJ1-3; 8 nucleotides agree with TRBD1. V lost 7 bases, J lost 4 bases, and 9 bases stayed unmatched. The CDR3 is 15 amino acids. Per germline, CDR1 SNHLY and CDR2 FYNNEI. The CDR3 sequence is CASTSRGLPGNTIYF. CDR3 in DNA: TGTGCCAGCACCTCCAGGGGGCTTCCGGGAAACACCATATATTTT. Complete variable domain (other parts from reference TRBV2 and TRBJ1-3): EPEVTQTPSHQVTQMGQEVILRCVPISNHLYFYWYRQILGQKVEFLVSFYNNEISEKSEIFDDQFSVERPDGSNFTLKIRSTKLEDSAMYFCASTSRGLPGNTIYFGEGSWLTVV.

In this sample, this clonotype turned up a few times. The V gene is TRBV5-1, the J gene TRBJ1-1; 9 nucleotides line up with TRBD1. This CDR3 contains 14 residues. CDR1 and CDR2 (germline): SGHRS, YFSETQ. Unmatched junction bases numbered 2, after V lost 4 bases and J lost 1 base. The CDR3 region has the DNA TGCGCCAGCAGCCGACAGGGGGAGAACACTGAAGCTTTCTTT. It codes for CASSRQGENTEAFF. The variable domain in full, completed from reference TRBV5-1 and TRBJ1-1, reads KAGVTQTPRYLIKTRGQQVTLSCSPISGHRSVSWYQQTPGQGLQFLFEYFSETQRNKGNFPGRFSGRQFSNSRSEMNVSTLELGDSALYLCASSRQGENTEAFFGQGTRLTVV.